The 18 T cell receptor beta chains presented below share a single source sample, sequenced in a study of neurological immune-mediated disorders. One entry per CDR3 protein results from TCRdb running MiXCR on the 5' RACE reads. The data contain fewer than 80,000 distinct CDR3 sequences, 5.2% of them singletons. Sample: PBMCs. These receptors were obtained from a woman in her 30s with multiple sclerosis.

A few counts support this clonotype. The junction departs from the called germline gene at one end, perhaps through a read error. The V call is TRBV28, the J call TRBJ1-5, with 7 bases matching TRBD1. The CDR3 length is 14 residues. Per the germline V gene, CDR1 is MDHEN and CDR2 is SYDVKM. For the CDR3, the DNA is TGTGCCAGCAGCAGTCTAGGGGGCAATCAGCCCCAGAATTTT. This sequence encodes CASSSLGGNQPQNF.

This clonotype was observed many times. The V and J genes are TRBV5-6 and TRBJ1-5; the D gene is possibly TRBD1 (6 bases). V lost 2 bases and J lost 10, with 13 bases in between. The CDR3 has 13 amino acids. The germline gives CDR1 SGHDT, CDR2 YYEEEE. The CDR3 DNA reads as TGTGCCAGCAGCTTACAGGGTGAGCGTCCCCAGCATTTT. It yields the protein CASSLQGERPQHF.

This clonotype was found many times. CDR3 nucleotide sequence: TGTGCCAGCAGCTTCTGGACAGGGGGCAACACTGAAGCTTTCTTT. Translated: CASSFWTGGNTEAFF. This chain uses TRBV7-9 with TRBJ1-1; 11 nucleotides agree with TRBD1. Germline V lookup: CDR1 SEHNR, CDR2 FQNEAQ (reference sequence). Trimming cost V 3 bases and J 2 bases; bases outside gene matches: 2. The CDR3 consists of 15 residues.

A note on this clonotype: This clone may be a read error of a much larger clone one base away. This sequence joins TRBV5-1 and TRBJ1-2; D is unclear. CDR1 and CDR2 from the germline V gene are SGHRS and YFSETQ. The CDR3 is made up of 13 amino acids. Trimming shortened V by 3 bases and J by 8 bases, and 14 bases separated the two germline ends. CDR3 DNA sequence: TGCGCCAGCAGCTCCGAAAGGGTAGGCGGCTACACCTTC. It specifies CASSSERVGGYTF.

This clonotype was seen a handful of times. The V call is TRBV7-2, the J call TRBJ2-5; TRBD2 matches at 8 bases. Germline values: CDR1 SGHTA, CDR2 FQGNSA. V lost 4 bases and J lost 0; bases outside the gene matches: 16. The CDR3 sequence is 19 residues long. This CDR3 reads CASSSFPVAGGGYQETQYF. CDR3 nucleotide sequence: TGTGCCAGCAGCTCCTTCCCTGTCGCGGGGGGCGGGTACCAAGAGACCCAGTACTTC.

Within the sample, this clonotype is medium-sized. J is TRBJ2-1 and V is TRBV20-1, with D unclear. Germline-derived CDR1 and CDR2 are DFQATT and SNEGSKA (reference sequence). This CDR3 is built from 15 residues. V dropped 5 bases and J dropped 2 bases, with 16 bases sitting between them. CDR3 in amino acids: CSAPLPGSPYNEQFF. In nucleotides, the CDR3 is TGCAGTGCTCCGCTCCCTGGCTCCCCCTACAATGAGCAGTTCTTC.

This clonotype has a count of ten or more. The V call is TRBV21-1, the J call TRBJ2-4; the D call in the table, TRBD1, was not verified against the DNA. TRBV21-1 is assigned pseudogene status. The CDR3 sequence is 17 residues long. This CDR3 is CASSERKKGAPKNIQYF. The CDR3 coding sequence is TGTGCCAGCAGCGAGCGGAAAAAGGGGGCGCCCAAAAACATTCAGTACTTC.

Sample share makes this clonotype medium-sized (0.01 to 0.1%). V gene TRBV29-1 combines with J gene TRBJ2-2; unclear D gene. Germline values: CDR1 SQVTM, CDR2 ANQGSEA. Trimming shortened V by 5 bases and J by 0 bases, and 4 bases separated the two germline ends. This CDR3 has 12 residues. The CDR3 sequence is CSVRPNTGELFF. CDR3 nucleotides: TGCAGCGTTCGGCCGAACACCGGGGAGCTGTTTTTT.

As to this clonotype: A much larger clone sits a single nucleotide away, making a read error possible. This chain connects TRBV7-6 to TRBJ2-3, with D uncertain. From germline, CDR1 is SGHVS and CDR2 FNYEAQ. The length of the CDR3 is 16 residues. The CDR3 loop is CVSSLASRPMGDTQYF. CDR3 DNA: TGTGTCAGCAGCTTAGCTTCCCGCCCCATGGGAGATACGCAGTATTTT.

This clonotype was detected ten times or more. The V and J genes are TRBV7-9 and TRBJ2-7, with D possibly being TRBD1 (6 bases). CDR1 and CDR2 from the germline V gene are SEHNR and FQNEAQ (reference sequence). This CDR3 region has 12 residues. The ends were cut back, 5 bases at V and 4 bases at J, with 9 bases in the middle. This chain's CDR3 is CASSQDRYEQYF. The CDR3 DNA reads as TGTGCCAGCAGCCAGGACAGATACGAGCAGTACTTC.

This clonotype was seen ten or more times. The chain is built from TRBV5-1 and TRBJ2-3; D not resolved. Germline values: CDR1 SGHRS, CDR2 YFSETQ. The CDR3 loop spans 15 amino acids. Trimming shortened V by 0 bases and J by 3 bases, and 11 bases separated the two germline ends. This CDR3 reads CASSLVGSQTDTQYF. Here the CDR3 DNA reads TGCGCCAGCAGCTTGGTAGGCAGCCAGACAGATACGCAGTATTTT.

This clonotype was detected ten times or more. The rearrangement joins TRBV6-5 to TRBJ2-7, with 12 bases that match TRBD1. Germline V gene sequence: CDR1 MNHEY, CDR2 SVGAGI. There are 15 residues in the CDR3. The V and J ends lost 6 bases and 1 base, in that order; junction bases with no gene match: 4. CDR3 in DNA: TGTGCCAGCAGGGGGACAGGGGGCAAGTCCTACGAGCAGTACTTC. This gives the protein CASRGTGGKSYEQYF.

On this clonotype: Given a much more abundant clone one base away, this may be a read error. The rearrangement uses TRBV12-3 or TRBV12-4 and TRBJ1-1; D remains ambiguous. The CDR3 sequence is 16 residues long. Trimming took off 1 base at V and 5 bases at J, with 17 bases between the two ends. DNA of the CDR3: TGTGCCAGCAGTTTAGGGGCCGTACAGTCGTATACTGAAGCTTTCTTT. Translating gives CASSLGAVQSYTEAFF.

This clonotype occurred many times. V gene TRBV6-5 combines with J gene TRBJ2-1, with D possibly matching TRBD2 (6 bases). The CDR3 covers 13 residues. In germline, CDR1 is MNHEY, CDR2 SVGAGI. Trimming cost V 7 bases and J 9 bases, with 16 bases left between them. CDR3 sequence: CASIPAGRGEQFF. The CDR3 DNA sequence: TGTGCCAGCATCCCTGCGGGACGGGGTGAGCAGTTCTTC.

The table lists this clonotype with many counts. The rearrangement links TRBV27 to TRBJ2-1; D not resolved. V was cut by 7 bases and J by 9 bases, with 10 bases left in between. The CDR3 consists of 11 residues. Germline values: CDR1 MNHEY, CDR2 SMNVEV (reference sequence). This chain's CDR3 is CASTISGEQFF. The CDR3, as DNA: TGTGCCAGCACCATTAGTGGTGAGCAGTTCTTC.

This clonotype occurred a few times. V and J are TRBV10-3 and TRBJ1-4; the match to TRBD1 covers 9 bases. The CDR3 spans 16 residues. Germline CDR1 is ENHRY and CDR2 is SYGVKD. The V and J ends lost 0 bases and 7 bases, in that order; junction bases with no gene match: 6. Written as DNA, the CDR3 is TGTGCCATCAGTGAGTCGCAAGGGACAGGGCGTGAAAAACTGTTTTTT. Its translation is CAISESQGTGREKLFF.

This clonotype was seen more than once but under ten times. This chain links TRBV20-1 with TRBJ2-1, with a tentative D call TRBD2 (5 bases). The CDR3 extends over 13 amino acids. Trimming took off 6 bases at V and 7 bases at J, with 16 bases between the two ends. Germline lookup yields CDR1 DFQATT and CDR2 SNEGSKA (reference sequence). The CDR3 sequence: CSAPVTPGNEQFF. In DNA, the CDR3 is TGCAGTGCCCCGGTCACCCCGGGGAATGAGCAGTTCTTC.

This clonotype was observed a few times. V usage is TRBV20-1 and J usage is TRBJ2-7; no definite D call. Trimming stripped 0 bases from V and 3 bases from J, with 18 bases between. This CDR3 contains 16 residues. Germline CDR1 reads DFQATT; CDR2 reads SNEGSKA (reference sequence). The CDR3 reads CSARDPHTRFGYEQYF. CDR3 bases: TGCAGTGCTAGAGACCCCCACACAAGGTTTGGCTACGAGCAGTACTTC.